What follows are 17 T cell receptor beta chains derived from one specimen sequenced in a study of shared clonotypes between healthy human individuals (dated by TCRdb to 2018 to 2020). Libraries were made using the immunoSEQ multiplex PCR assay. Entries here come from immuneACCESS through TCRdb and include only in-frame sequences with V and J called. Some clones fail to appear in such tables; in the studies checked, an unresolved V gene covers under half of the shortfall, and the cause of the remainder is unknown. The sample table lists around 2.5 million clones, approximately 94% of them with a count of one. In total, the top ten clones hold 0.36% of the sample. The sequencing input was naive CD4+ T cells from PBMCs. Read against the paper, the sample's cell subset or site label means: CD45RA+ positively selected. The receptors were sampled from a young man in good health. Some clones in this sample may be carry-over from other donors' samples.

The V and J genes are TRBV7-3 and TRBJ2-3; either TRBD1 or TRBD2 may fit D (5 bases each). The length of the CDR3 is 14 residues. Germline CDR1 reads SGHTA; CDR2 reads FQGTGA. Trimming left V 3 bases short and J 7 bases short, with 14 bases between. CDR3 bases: TGTGCCAGCAGCTTCTACCGGGACCCGCATACGCAGTATTTT. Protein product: CASSFYRDPHTQYF. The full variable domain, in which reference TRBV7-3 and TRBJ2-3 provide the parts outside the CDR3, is GAGVSQTPSNKVTEKGKYVELRCDPISGHTALYWYRQSLGQGPEFLIYFQGTGAADDSGLPNDRFFAVRPEGSVSTLKIQRTERGDSAVYLCASSFYRDPHTQYFGPGTRLTVL.

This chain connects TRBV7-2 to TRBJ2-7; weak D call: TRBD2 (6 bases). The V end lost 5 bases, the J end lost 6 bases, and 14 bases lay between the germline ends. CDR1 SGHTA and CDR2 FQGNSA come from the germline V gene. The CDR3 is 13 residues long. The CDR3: CASSRGYGFEQYF. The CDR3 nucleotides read TGTGCCAGCAGCCGGGGGTACGGCTTCGAGCAGTACTTC. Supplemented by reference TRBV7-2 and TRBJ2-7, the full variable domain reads GAGVSQSPSNKVTEKGKDVELRCDPISGHTALYWYRQSLGQGLEFLIYFQGNSAPDKSGLPSDRFSAERTGGSVSTLTIQRTQQEDSAVYLCASSRGYGFEQYFGPGTRLTVT.

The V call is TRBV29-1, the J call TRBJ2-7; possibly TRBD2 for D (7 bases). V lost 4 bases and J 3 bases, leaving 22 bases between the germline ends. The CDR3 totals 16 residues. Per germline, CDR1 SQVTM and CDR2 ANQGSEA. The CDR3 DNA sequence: TGCAGCGTTGCCGGAGGTGGGGGGGCCCAGATCTACGAGCAGTACTTC. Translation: CSVAGGGGAQIYEQYF.

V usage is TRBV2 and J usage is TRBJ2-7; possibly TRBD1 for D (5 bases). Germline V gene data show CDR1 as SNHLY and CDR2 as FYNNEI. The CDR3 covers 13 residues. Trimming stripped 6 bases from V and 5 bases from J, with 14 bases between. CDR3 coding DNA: TGTGCCAGCAGCAACACCAGGACAAACGAGCAGTACTTC. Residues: CASSNTRTNEQYF.

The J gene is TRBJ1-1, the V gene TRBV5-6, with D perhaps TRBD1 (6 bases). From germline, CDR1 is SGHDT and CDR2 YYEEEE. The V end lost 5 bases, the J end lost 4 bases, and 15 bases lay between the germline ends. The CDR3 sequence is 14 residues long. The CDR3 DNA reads TGTGCCAGCAGTTGGAAGGGGGGACTCACTGAAGCTTTCTTT. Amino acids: CASSWKGGLTEAFF.

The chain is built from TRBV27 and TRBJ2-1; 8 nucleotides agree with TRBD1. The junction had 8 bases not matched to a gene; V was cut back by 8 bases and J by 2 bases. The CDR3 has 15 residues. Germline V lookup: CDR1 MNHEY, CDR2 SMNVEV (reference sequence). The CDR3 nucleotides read TGTGCCAGCCCCCAGGGGGCCTTGGCCTACAATGAGCAGTTCTTC. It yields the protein CASPQGALAYNEQFF.

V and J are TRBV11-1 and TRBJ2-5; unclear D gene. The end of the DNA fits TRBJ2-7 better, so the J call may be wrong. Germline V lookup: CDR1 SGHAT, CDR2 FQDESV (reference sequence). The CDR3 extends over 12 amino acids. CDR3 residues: CASSLNGYEQYF. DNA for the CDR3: TGTGCCAGCAGCTTGAACGGCTACGAGCAGTACTTC.

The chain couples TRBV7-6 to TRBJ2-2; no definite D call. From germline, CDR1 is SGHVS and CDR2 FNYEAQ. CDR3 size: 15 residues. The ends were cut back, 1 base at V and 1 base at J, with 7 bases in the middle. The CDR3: CASSLVSGNTGELFF. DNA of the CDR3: TGTGCCAGCAGCTTAGTGTCGGGGAACACCGGGGAGCTGTTTTTT.

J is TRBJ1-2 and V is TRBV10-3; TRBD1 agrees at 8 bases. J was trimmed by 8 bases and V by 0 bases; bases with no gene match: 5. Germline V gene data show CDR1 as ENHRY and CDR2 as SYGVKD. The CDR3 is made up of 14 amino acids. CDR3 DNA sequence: TGTGCCATCAGTGAGTCCCAGGGGGCGGGAGGCTACACCTTC. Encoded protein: CAISESQGAGGYTF.

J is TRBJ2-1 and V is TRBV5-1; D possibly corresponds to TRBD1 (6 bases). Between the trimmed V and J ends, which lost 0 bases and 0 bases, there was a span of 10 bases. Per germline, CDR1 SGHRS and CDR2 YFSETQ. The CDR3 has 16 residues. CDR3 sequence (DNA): TGCGCCAGCAGCTTGGGACAGGCTAACTCCTACAATGAGCAGTTCTTC. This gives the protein CASSLGQANSYNEQFF.

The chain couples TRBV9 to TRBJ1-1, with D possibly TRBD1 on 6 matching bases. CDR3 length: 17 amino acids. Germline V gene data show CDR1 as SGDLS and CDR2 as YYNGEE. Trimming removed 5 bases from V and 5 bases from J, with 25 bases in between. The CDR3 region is CASSSLPRTVFDTEAFF. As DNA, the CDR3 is TGTGCCAGCAGTTCCCTCCCCCGGACAGTTTTCGATACTGAAGCTTTCTTT.

The chain's CDR3 is CASMPGGRNTEAFF. CDR3 in DNA: TGCGCCAGCATGCCAGGGGGCCGAAACACTGAAGCTTTCTTT. The chain links TRBV5-1 to TRBJ1-1; 8 nucleotides align to TRBD1. Germline V gene lookup returns CDR1 SGHRS and CDR2 YFSETQ. V was clipped by 6 bases and J by 2 bases; unmatched bases: 6. The CDR3 is made up of 14 amino acids.

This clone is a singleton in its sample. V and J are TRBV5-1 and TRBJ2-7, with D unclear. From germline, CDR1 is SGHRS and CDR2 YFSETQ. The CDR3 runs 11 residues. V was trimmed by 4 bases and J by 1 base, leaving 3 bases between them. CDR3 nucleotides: TGCGCCAGCAGCACATCCTACGAGCAGTACTTC. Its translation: CASSTSYEQYF.

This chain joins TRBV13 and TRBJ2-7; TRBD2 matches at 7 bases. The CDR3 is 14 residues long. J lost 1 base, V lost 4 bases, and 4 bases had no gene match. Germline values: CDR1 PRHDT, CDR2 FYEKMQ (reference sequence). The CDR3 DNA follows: TGTGCCAGCAGCTCCGGACTAGATTCCTACGAGCAGTACTTC. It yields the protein CASSSGLDSYEQYF. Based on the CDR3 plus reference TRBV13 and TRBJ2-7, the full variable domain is AAGVIQSPRHLIKEKRETATLKCYPIPRHDTVYWYQQGPGQDPQFLISFYEKMQSDKGSIPDRFSAQQFSDYHSELNMSSLELGDSALYFCASSSGLDSYEQYFGPGTRLTVT.

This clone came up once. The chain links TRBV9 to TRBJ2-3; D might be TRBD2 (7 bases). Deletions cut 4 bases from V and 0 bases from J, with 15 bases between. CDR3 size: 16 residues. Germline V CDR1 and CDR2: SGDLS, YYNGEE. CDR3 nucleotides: TGTGCCAGCAGCCCACAGGGTAGCGGGAGCACAGATACGCAGTATTTT. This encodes CASSPQGSGSTDTQYF. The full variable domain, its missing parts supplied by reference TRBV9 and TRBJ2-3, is DSGVTQTPKHLITATGQRVTLRCSPRSGDLSVYWYQQSLDQGLQFLIQYYNGEERAKGNILERFSAQQFPDLHSELNLSSLELGDSALYFCASSPQGSGSTDTQYFGPGTRLTVL.

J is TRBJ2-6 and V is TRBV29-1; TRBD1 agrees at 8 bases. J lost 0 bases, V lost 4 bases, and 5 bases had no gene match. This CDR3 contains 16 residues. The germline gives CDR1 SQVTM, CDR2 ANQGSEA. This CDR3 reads CSVGQGLHSGANVLTF. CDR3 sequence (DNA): TGCAGCGTTGGACAGGGGCTACACTCTGGGGCCAACGTCCTGACTTTC. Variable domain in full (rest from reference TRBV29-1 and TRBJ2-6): SAVISQKPSRDICQRGTSLTIQCQVDSQVTMMFWYRQQPGQSLTLIATANQGSEATYESGFVIDKFPISRPNLTFSTLTVSNMSPEDSSIYLCSVGQGLHSGANVLTFGAGSRLTVL.

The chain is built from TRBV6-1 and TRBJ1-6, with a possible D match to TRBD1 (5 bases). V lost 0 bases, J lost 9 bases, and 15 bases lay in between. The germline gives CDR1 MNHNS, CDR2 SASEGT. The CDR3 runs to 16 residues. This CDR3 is CASSEALPGQGSPLHF. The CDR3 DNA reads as TGTGCCAGCAGTGAAGCGCTTCCAGGGCAGGGTTCACCCCTCCACTTT.